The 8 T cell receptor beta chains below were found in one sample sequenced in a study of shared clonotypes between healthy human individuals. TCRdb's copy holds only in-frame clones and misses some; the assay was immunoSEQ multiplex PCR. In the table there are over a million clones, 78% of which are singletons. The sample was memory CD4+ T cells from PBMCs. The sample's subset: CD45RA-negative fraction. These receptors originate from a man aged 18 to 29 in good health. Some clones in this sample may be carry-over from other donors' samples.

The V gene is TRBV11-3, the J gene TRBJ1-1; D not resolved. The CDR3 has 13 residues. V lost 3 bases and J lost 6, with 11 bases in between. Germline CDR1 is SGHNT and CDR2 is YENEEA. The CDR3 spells CASSLLSGAEAFF. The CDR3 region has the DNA TGTGCCAGCAGCTTGCTTTCAGGCGCTGAAGCTTTCTTT.

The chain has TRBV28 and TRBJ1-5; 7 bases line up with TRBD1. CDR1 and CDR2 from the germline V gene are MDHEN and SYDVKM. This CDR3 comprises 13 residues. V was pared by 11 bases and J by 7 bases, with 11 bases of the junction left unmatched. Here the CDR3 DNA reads TGTGCCGGGGGTCAGGGGGAGTTCCAGCCCCAGCATTTT. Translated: CAGGQGEFQPQHF.

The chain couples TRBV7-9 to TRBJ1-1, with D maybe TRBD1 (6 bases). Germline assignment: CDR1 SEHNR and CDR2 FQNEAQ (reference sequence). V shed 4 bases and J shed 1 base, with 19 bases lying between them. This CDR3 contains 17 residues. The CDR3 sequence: CASSSPTTGTWNTEAFF. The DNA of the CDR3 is TGTGCCAGCAGCTCTCCGACAACCGGGACATGGAACACTGAAGCTTTCTTT.

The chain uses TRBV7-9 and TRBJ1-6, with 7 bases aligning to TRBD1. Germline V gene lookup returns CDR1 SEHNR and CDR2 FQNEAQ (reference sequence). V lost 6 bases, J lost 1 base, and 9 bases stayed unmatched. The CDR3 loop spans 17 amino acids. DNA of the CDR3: TGTGCCAGCAGTCCGGGGGACAGAATTTCCTATAATTCACCCCTCCACTTT. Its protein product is CASSPGDRISYNSPLHF. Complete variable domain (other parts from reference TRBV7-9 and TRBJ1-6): DTGVSQNPRHKITKRGQNVTFRCDPISEHNRLYWYRQTLGQGPEFLTYFQNEAQLEKSRLLSDRFSAERPKGSFSTLEIQRTEQGDSAMYLCASSPGDRISYNSPLHFGNGTRLTVT.

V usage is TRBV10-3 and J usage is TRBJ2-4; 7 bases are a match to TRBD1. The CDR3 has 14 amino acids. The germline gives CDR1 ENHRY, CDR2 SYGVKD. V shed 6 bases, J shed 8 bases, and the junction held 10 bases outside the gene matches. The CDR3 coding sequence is TGTGCCATCAGCGGGGACAGTTCAGGGGACATTCAGTACTTC. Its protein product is CAISGDSSGDIQYF.

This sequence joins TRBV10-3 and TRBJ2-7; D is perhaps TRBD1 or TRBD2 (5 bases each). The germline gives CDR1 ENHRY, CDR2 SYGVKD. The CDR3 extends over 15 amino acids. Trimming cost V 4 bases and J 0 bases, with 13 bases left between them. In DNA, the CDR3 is TGTGCCATCAGTGCTGGGACCGCTAGCTCCTACGAGCAGTACTTC. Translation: CAISAGTASSYEQYF.

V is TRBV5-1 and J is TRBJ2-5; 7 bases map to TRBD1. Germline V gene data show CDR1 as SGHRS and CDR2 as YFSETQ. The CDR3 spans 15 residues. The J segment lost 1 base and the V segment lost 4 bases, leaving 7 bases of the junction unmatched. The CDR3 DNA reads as TGCGCCAGCAGCGCCTCACAGGGGCGCCAAGAGACCCAGTACTTC. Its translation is CASSASQGRQETQYF.

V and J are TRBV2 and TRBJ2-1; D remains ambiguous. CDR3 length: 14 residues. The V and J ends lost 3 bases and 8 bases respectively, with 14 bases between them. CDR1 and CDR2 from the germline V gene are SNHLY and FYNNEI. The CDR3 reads CASSEQRLSHEQFF. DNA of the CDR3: TGTGCCAGCAGTGAGCAGCGTTTGTCACATGAGCAGTTCTTC.